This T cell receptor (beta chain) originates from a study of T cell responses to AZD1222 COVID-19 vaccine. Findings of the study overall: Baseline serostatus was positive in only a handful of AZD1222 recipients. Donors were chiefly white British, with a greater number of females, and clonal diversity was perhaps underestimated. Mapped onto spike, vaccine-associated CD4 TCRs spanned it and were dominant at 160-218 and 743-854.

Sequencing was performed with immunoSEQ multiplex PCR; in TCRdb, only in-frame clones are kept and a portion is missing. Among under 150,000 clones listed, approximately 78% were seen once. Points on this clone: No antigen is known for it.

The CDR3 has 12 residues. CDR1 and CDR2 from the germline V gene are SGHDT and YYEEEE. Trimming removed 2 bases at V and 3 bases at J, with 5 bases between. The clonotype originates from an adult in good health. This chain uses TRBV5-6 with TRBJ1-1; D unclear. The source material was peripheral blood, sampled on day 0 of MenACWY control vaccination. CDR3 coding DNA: TGTGCCAGCAGCTTCAGCTACACTGAAGCTTTCTTT. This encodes CASSFSYTEAFF.